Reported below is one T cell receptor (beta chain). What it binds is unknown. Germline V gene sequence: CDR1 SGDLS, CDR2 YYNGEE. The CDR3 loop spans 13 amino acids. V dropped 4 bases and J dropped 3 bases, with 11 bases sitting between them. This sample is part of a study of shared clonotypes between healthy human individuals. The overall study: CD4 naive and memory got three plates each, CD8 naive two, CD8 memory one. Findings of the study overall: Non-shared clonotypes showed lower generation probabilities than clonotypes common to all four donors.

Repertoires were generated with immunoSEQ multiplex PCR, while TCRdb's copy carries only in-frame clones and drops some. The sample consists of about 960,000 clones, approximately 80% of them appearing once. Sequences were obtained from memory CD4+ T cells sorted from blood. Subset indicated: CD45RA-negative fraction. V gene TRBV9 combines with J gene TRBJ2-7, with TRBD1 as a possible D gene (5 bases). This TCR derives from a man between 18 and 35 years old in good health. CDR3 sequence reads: CASSPDTFYEQYF. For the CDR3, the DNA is TGTGCCAGCAGCCCGGACACGTTCTACGAGCAGTACTTC.